This T cell receptor beta chain was captured in a study of Graves' ophthalmopathy and Graves' hyperthyroidism. Notes on the study in general: Most thyroid clonotypes expanded beyond 0.001 frequency were also found in blood. Sensitivity of 85% to 90% and specificity of around 80% were achieved when a 13-signature model separated ophthalmopathy from stable hyperthyroidism. For predicting ophthalmopathy progression, the model had around 64% sensitivity and roughly 77% specificity.

This clonotype was recorded at least ten times. What it recognizes is unknown. As the starting material, approximately 10 ml of fresh peripheral blood yielded the PBMCs. TCR beta CDR3 regions were amplified from RNA transcripts. The authors performed first-round RT-PCR with HTBI primers and then a second-round multiplex PCR. TCRdb reprocessed the multiplex PCR reads with MiXCR, giving one entry per CDR3 protein. The sample lists roughly 700,000 distinct CDR3 sequences, around 40% occurring once. What was sequenced was peripheral blood. The source is an adult man with Graves' ophthalmopathy.

The CDR3 protein is CAITILTGVPTNQPQHF. For the CDR3, the DNA is TGTGCCATCACTATCTTGACAGGGGTGCCCACCAATCAGCCCCAGCATTTT. The chain links TRBV10-3 to TRBJ1-5, with 8 bases matching TRBD1. The CDR3 consists of 17 residues. The V and J ends lost 7 bases and 3 bases, in that order; junction bases with no gene match: 14. Germline V gives CDR1 ENHRY, CDR2 SYGVKD.